The 28 T cell receptor beta chains below were found in one sample sequenced in a study of T cell repertoires in cytomegalovirus infection. Each CDR3 protein is one row after TCRdb ran MiXCR on the reads. Found here are 250,000 or so distinct CDR3 sequences, 12% of them singletons; the top ten hold 1.5% to 2%. The material sequenced was PBMCs. These receptors originate from a human donor in good health (CMV status not recorded). Some clones in this sample may be carry-over from other donors' samples.

At least ten counts were recorded for this clonotype. This chain links TRBV7-2 with TRBJ2-7, with TRBD1 identical over 8 bases. V lost 4 bases and J lost 3; bases outside the gene matches: 8. The CDR3 has 15 amino acids. The germline CDR1 and CDR2 sequences are SGHTA and FQGNSA. The chain's CDR3 is CASSSGQGMIYEQYF. The CDR3 region has the DNA TGTGCCAGCAGCTCCGGACAGGGAATGATCTACGAGCAGTACTTC.

This clonotype was observed at least ten times. The chain has TRBV7-2 and TRBJ2-5; D unclear. V was cut by 1 base and J by 1 base, with 7 bases left in between. The CDR3 extends over 14 amino acids. CDR1 and CDR2 (germline): SGHTA, FQGNSA. CDR3 DNA sequence: TGTGCCAGCAGCTTAGTCACAACCCAAGAGACCCAGTACTTC. Residues: CASSLVTTQETQYF.

This clonotype was recorded many times. The chain carries TRBV20-1 and TRBJ2-2, with 10 bases aligning to TRBD1. Germline V CDR1 and CDR2: DFQATT, SNEGSKA (reference sequence). CDR3 length: 15 amino acids. Trimming removed 2 bases from V and 6 bases from J; junction bases left unmatched: 6. CDR3 protein: CSARSRQGAAGELFF. DNA of the CDR3: TGCAGTGCTAGATCCAGACAGGGGGCCGCCGGGGAGCTGTTTTTT.

The V and J genes are TRBV19 and TRBJ1-1; no firm D call. The V end lost 0 bases, the J end lost 5 bases, and 4 bases lay between the germline ends. This CDR3 contains 12 residues. Germline V lookup: CDR1 LNHDA, CDR2 SQIVND (reference sequence). The CDR3 DNA reads as TGTGCCAGTAGTATAGACAGGACTGAAGCTTTCTTT. Protein: CASSIDRTEAFF.

J is TRBJ2-7 and V is TRBV10-3; perhaps D is TRBD1 or TRBD2 (6 bases each). This CDR3 has 15 amino acids. V lost 0 bases to trimming and J lost 5 bases, with 14 bases between them. CDR1 and CDR2 from the germline V gene are ENHRY and SYGVKD. The CDR3 nucleotides are TGTGCCATCAGTGAGTCGGGGGGCCCCTCAAACGAGCAGTACTTC. Amino acids: CAISESGGPSNEQYF.

About this clonotype: The conserved final phenylalanine or tryptophan is absent from the CDR3, which likely points to a read error. The DNA is omitted, as the CDR3 cannot be located on it reliably, and the CDR3 follows TCRdb's listing. This chain joins TRBV7-2 and TRBJ1-5. The CDR3 totals 17 residues, both ends included. The germline V gene has CDR1 SGHTA and CDR2 FQGNSA. This CDR3 is CASGFKGTAGGNQPQQV.

In its sample, this clonotype was seen many times. The chain uses TRBV4-1 and TRBJ1-4, with D tentatively TRBD1 (5 bases). Germline assignment: CDR1 MGHRA and CDR2 YSYEKL. Trimming cost V 1 base and J 6 bases, with 18 bases left between them. The CDR3 runs 17 residues. The CDR3 nucleotides read TGCGCCAGCAGCCAAGTCGACTTGGGGGTGGTTTATGAAAAACTGTTTTTT. Translation gives CASSQVDLGVVYEKLFF.

The genes are TRBV6-2 or TRBV6-3 and TRBJ1-2; 7 bases are shared with TRBD1. The V segment lost 7 bases and the J segment 4 bases; nucleotides outside the gene matches: 15. Germline CDR1 reads MNHEY; CDR2 reads SVGEGT. There are 16 residues in the CDR3. In DNA form, the CDR3 reads TGTGCCAGCATCTATGGGATTGACAGGGCTGGCTATGGCTACACCTTC. Protein: CASIYGIDRAGYGYTF.

The chain joins TRBV19 to TRBJ2-1; 8 bases agree with TRBD2. In germline, CDR1 is LNHDA, CDR2 SQIVND (reference sequence). Trimming cost V 5 bases and J 8 bases; bases outside gene matches: 8. There are 14 residues in the CDR3. This chain's CDR3 is CASSESGGIDEQFF. CDR3 DNA sequence: TGTGCCAGTAGTGAGTCGGGAGGGATCGATGAGCAGTTCTTC.

Only a few counts were recorded for this clonotype. The V call is TRBV5-1, the J call TRBJ2-5, with D possibly matching TRBD2 (7 bases). The CDR3 runs 13 residues. Looked up from germline, CDR1 is SGHRS and CDR2 is YFSETQ. V was shortened by 4 bases and J by 4 bases, with 11 bases between the two germline ends. As DNA, the CDR3 is TGCGCCAGCAGCCGAGGGGGGGCAGAGACCCAGTACTTC. Its protein product is CASSRGGAETQYF.

This clonotype was picked up many times. The gene calls are TRBV7-2 and TRBJ2-3; TRBD1 matches 7 bases. The germline gives CDR1 SGHTA, CDR2 FQGNSA. The CDR3 is made up of 18 amino acids. The V segment lost 2 bases and the J segment 5 bases; nucleotides outside the gene matches: 16. The CDR3 DNA reads as TGTGCCAGCAGCTTAAGGCCACCTACAGGGGTCGAGCTAGATACGCAGTATTTT. Encoded protein: CASSLRPPTGVELDTQYF.

The sample holds many counts of this clonotype. This chain links TRBV6-2 or TRBV6-3 with TRBJ2-7; D uncertain. The CDR3 runs to 15 residues. Trimming took off 0 bases at V and 3 bases at J, with 12 bases between the two ends. Germline V lookup: CDR1 MNHEY, CDR2 SVGEGT. This CDR3 reads CASSYSSGRHYEQYF. For the CDR3, the DNA is TGTGCCAGCAGTTACTCTTCCGGACGGCACTACGAGCAGTACTTC.

The chain combines TRBV6-6 with TRBJ1-1, with D unclear. V was pared by 7 bases and J by 8 bases, with 23 bases between. There are 15 residues in the CDR3. Per germline, CDR1 MNHNY and CDR2 SVGAGI (reference sequence). The CDR3 sequence: CASILGWGGREEAFF. The CDR3, as DNA: TGTGCCAGCATCTTGGGGTGGGGAGGGAGGGAGGAAGCTTTCTTT.

This clonotype was seen at least ten times. The chain has TRBV20-1 and TRBJ1-1; perhaps TRBD1 as D (6 bases). Deletions cut 1 base from V and 0 bases from J, with 12 bases between. The CDR3 runs 15 residues. Germline CDR1 reads DFQATT; CDR2 reads SNEGSKA (reference sequence). This CDR3 is CSARVQGKMNTEAFF. The CDR3 DNA reads TGCAGTGCTAGAGTTCAGGGGAAGATGAACACTGAAGCTTTCTTT.

Comment on this clonotype: Just one base apart from a much larger clone, this may be a read error. The CDR3 ends on some other residue instead of the conserved phenylalanine or tryptophan, so this is likely a read error. The J gene is TRBJ1-2, the V gene TRBV27, with D possibly being TRBD1 (6 bases). V lost 0 bases and J 2 bases, leaving 10 bases between the germline ends. The CDR3 loop spans 15 amino acids. The germline CDR1 and CDR2 sequences are MNHEY and SMNVEV (reference sequence). The CDR3 bases are TGTGCCAGCAGTTTATCGACCGGGGGCAACTATGGCTACACCTAC. Translated: CASSLSTGGNYGYTY.

The sample holds many counts of this clonotype. This sequence joins TRBV15 and TRBJ2-7; D is tentatively TRBD1 or TRBD2 (5 bases each). There are 14 residues in the CDR3. The V gene's germline CDR1 is LNHNV and CDR2 YYDKDF (reference sequence). The V end was cut by 3 bases, the J end by 2 bases, with 11 bases between. CDR3 amino acids: CATSRETGPYEQYF. The DNA of the CDR3 is TGTGCCACCAGCAGGGAAACGGGGCCCTACGAGCAGTACTTC.

This clonotype was found many times. The chain recombines TRBV7-2 with TRBJ2-1; 13 nucleotides match TRBD2. The CDR3 length is 15 residues. Unmatched junction bases numbered 9, after V lost 7 bases and J lost 9 bases. Germline-derived CDR1 and CDR2 are SGHTA and FQGNSA. The chain's CDR3 is CASTKPGLAGTEQFF. In nucleotides, the CDR3 is TGTGCCAGCACCAAACCGGGACTAGCGGGAACTGAGCAGTTCTTC.

This clonotype came up once. The chain couples TRBV9 to TRBJ2-1; 7 nucleotides agree with TRBD1. Losses at the gene ends were 3 bases for V and 7 bases for J; bases not matched to a gene: 19. The CDR3 has 18 residues. CDR1 and CDR2 (germline): SGDLS, YYNGEE. The DNA of the CDR3 is TGTGCCAGCAGCGGGACCGGACAGGTACCCTATGCGGAGAATGAGCAGTTCTTC. Residues: CASSGTGQVPYAENEQFF.

This clonotype was picked up many times. J is TRBJ1-2 and V is TRBV7-2; no clear D gene. Trimming removed 0 bases from V and 0 bases from J, with 5 bases in between. The CDR3 is 14 amino acids. Germline V gene sequence: CDR1 SGHTA, CDR2 FQGNSA. DNA for the CDR3: TGTGCCAGCAGCTTAGCGATGGCTAACTATGGCTACACCTTC. Its translation is CASSLAMANYGYTF.

This clonotype came up many times. V usage is TRBV7-2 and J usage is TRBJ1-1; possibly TRBD1 for D (5 bases). The germline V and J ends were trimmed by 7 bases and 0 bases, with 12 bases remaining between them. From germline, CDR1 is SGHTA and CDR2 FQGNSA. CDR3 size: 14 residues. In DNA form, the CDR3 reads TGTGCCAGCATCATCGGGACTGTGAACACTGAAGCTTTCTTT. Translated, it gives CASIIGTVNTEAFF. The full variable domain, rest sourced from reference TRBV7-2 and TRBJ1-1, is GAGVSQSPSNKVTEKGKDVELRCDPISGHTALYWYRQSLGQGLEFLIYFQGNSAPDKSGLPSDRFSAERTGGSVSTLTIQRTQQEDSAVYLCASIIGTVNTEAFFGQGTRLTVV.

This clonotype was picked up many times. The chain employs TRBV28 and TRBJ1-1, with D tentatively TRBD1 (5 bases). This CDR3 is 15 amino acids long. Looked up from germline, CDR1 is MDHEN and CDR2 is SYDVKM. The germline V and J ends were trimmed by 6 bases and 4 bases, with 18 bases remaining between them. The CDR3 is CASSGVGGRGTEAFF. CDR3 bases: TGTGCCAGCAGCGGGGTGGGGGGTCGTGGCACTGAAGCTTTCTTT.

With regard to this clonotype: The CDR3 carries no conserved terminal phenylalanine or tryptophan, so it likely arises from a read error. The chain couples TRBV12-3 or TRBV12-4 to TRBJ2-2; D is uncertain. Trimming cost V 2 bases and J 3 bases, with 10 bases left between them. The CDR3 has 15 amino acids. In nucleotides, the CDR3 is TGTGCCAGCAGTTTAAATGCCTTATACACCGGGGAGCTGTTTATT. Its translation is CASSLNALYTGELFI.

The chain recombines TRBV29-1 with TRBJ1-2, with D uncertain. The CDR3 spans 12 residues. The germline CDR1 and CDR2 sequences are SQVTM and ANQGSEA. Trimming took 4 bases from V and 2 from J, leaving 8 bases between them. This chain's CDR3 is CSVVGGNYGYTF. The DNA for the CDR3 is TGCAGCGTTGTGGGAGGCAACTATGGCTACACCTTC.

This clonotype has just a few counts. The rearrangement uses TRBV28 and TRBJ2-4; the D gene is possibly TRBD2 (7 bases). Trimming left V 3 bases short and J 9 bases short, with 15 bases between. The CDR3 is made up of 14 amino acids. Germline values: CDR1 MDHEN, CDR2 SYDVKM. CDR3 residues: CASSLRGGEGIQYF. CDR3 DNA: TGTGCCAGCAGTTTGAGGGGGGGGGAGGGCATTCAGTACTTC.

This clonotype was observed many times. The rearrangement links TRBV7-9 to TRBJ2-1; 7 nucleotides line up with TRBD2. The germline V gene has CDR1 SEHNR and CDR2 FQNEAQ (reference sequence). Germline trimming cut 5 bases from V and 0 bases from J; bases unmatched to any gene: 7. The length of the CDR3 is 16 residues. In DNA form, the CDR3 reads TGTGCCAGCAGCGGGGGAGCGGGGAGCTCCTACAATGAGCAGTTCTTC. Amino acids: CASSGGAGSSYNEQFF.

This clonotype was counted many times. The V call is TRBV19, the J call TRBJ2-1, with D perhaps TRBD2 (6 bases). Trimming took 7 bases from V and 6 from J, leaving 13 bases between them. This CDR3 region has 13 residues. The V gene's germline CDR1 is LNHDA and CDR2 SQIVND (reference sequence). This CDR3 reads CASTRDWSNEQFF. CDR3 coding DNA: TGTGCCAGTACCAGGGACTGGTCCAATGAGCAGTTCTTC.

This clonotype came up a few times. This chain connects TRBV5-6 to TRBJ2-3; tentatively, D is TRBD2 (5 bases). There are 18 residues in the CDR3. Trimming stripped 6 bases from V and 2 bases from J, with 25 bases between. CDR1 is SGHDT and CDR2 is YYEEEE in the germline V gene. The CDR3 sequence is CASTSWKGEGRATDTQYF. The CDR3 DNA reads as TGTGCCAGCACCTCGTGGAAGGGCGAAGGGCGGGCCACAGATACGCAGTATTTT. Complete variable domain (other parts from reference TRBV5-6 and TRBJ2-3): DAGVTQSPTHLIKTRGQQVTLRCSPKSGHDTVSWYQQALGQGPQFIFQYYEEEERQRGNFPDRFSGHQFPNYSSELNVNALLLGDSALYLCASTSWKGEGRATDTQYFGPGTRLTVL.

The chain is built from TRBV28 and TRBJ2-5; the D call may be TRBD1 or TRBD2 (5 bases each). V lost 4 bases, J lost 2 bases, and 14 bases lay in between. CDR1 is MDHEN and CDR2 is SYDVKM in the germline V gene. The CDR3 extends over 15 amino acids. The CDR3 spells CASSSAGATQETQYF. In DNA, the CDR3 is TGTGCCAGCAGTTCGGCCGGGGCCACGCAAGAGACCCAGTACTTC.